A selection of T cell receptor beta chains follows, all from one sample in a study of PD-1 blockade in classical Hodgkin lymphoma. The repertoire was sequenced with immunoSEQ multiplex PCR; TCRdb's copy has only in-frame clones and lacks some. The data hold about 50,000 clones, with approximately 72% observed a single time. Here the sequenced sample was peripheral blood mononuclear cells (PBMCs), taken before the fourth cycle of nivolumab. The receptors shown here come from a human donor with classical Hodgkin lymphoma. The CDR3 runs from the conserved cysteine through the conserved F or W. Each record gives: D gene, clone size, J gene, V gene, CDR3 DNA, CDR3 protein. D genes are given only for firm matches. Not every row has a clone size; where given, it reads once, few, many or a size class.

TRBD2	once	TRBJ2-3	TRBV7-3	TGTGCCAGCAGCCCCGGACTAGCGGGAGTAGATACGCAGTATTTT	CASSPGLAGVDTQYF
TRBD2	NA	TRBJ2-2	TRBV27	TGTGCCAGCAGTTTATTGAGTAGCGGGGTCGCCGGGGAGCTGTTTTTT	CASSLLSSGVAGELFF
NA	NA	TRBJ2-2	TRBV7-2	TGTGCCAGCAGCTTTGGGTTACTCACCGGGGAGCTGTTTTTT	CASSFGLLTGELFF
TRBD1	few	TRBJ1-2	TRBV4-1	TGCGCCAGCAGCCGCCTAGGGGGGACAGGGGCATCCGGTGGCTACACCTTC	CASSRLGGTGASGGYTF
NA	NA	TRBJ2-7	TRBV11-2	TGTGCCAGCAGCTTAGCCAGTGGGGGCCGCGCGAGAAACGAGCAGTACTTC	CASSLASGGRARNEQYF
NA	once	TRBJ2-5	TRBV27	TGTGCCAGCAGTTTATCGGGAGACCAAGGCACCCAGTACTTC	CASSLSGDQGTQYF
NA	few	TRBJ2-5	TRBV28	TGTGCCAGCAGTTTTAGGGGGGCACACAAAGAGACCCAGTACTTC	CASSFRGAHKETQYF
NA	NA	TRBJ1-2	TRBV19	TGTGCCAGTAGCAGGGCCTACTATGGCTACACCTTC	CASSRAYYGYTF
NA	NA	TRBJ1-1	TRBV6-5	TGTGCCAGCAGTGACAGTTATGGCGCTGAAGCTTTCTTT	CASSDSYGAEAFF
NA	NA	TRBJ1-6	TRBV13	TGTGCCAGCAGCTTAGGGGGAGGTGGTAATTCACCCCTCCACTTT	CASSLGGGGNSPLHF
NA	NA	TRBJ2-3	TRBV10-1	TGCGCCAGCAGCGATTCATCCGCAGGGGAGGGGACAGATACGCAGTATTTT	CASSDSSAGEGTDTQYF
NA	NA	TRBJ1-2	TRBV19	TGTGCCAGTCATCGGGGTCCAGGGAAGGTCGGCGGCTACACCTTC	CASHRGPGKVGGYTF
NA	NA	TRBJ1-1	TRBV6-1	TGTGCCAGCACCCAACGGAAACCTCCTGAAGCTTTCTTT	CASTQRKPPEAFF
NA	NA	TRBJ2-3	TRBV13	TGTGCCAGCAGCCGGGACTGGAGCACAGATACGCAGTATTTT	CASSRDWSTDTQYF
NA	few	TRBJ2-3	TRBV9	TGTGCCAGCAGCGTAGACGCAGTGACAGATACGCAGTATTTT	CASSVDAVTDTQYF
NA	NA	TRBJ2-5	TRBV27	TGTGCCAGCAGTTTTACAGGGATGGGAGAGACCCAGTACTTC	CASSFTGMGETQYF
TRBD2	medium-sized	TRBJ2-7	TRBV19	TGTGCCAGTAGTTTGACTAGCGGACTCCCCTACGAGCAGTACTTC	CASSLTSGLPYEQYF
TRBD2	few	TRBJ2-2	TRBV4-2	TGTGCCAGCAGCCGATTAGCGGGAGGGACGGCCGGGGAGCTGTTTTTT	CASSRLAGGTAGELFF
NA	NA	TRBJ2-6	TRBV5-4	TGTGCCAGCAGCTCTACAGGGTCTGGGGCCAACGTCCTGACTTTC	CASSSTGSGANVLTF
TRBD2	NA	TRBJ2-7	TRBV2	TGTGCCAGCAGTGGTAGCGGGTACGAGCAGTACTTC	CASSGSGYEQYF
NA	NA	TRBJ2-1	TRBV18	TGTGCCAGCTCACCATTGGAGCGGAAGTTCTTC	CASSPLERKFF
NA	NA	TRBJ2-7	TRBV18	TGTGCCAGCTCACCACCTTCGCTCTCCTACGAGCAGTACTTC	CASSPPSLSYEQYF
NA	NA	TRBJ2-1	TRBV11-3	TGTGCCAGCACCACAACATTAGGGGGGTCCTACAATGAGCAGTTCTTC	CASTTTLGGSYNEQFF
TRBD1	NA	TRBJ1-2	TRBV6-5	TGTGCCAGCAGCCCCGGGGGGACAGGGAACTATGGCTACACCTTC	CASSPGGTGNYGYTF
NA	NA	TRBJ1-2	TRBV5-1	TGCGCCAGCAGCTTGGAGTCCCCTGGGAACTATGGCTACACCTTC	CASSLESPGNYGYTF
NA	NA	TRBJ1-1	TRBV19	TGTGCCAGTAGTATAAACAGGGCCACTGAAGCTTTCTTT	CASSINRATEAFF
NA	NA	TRBJ2-7	TRBV7-2	TGTGCCAGCAGCCCCCGGGACGGTCCCTACGAGCAGTACTTC	CASSPRDGPYEQYF
TRBD1	NA	TRBJ2-7	TRBV29-1	TGCAGCGCCCGTAAAGACAGGGGGGGCTACGAGCAGTACTTC	CSARKDRGGYEQYF
TRBD2	NA	TRBJ2-5	TRBV9	TGTGCCAGCAGCGCAGAGGGGACTAGCCGGGCCTCGGAGACCCAGTACTTC	CASSAEGTSRASETQYF
NA	NA	TRBJ2-2	TRBV4-2	TGTGCCAGCAGCCAAGATGGGGCGACGACCGGGGAGCTGTTTTTT	CASSQDGATTGELFF
TRBD1	NA	TRBJ1-5	TRBV4-1	TGCGCCAGCAGCCAAGAATCGAGGGACAGGGGCAATCAGCCCCAGCATTTT	CASSQESRDRGNQPQHF
TRBD2	NA	TRBJ2-7	TRBV11-2	TGTGCCAGCACCGTAGCGGGAGGGCCTTACGAGCAGTACTTC	CASTVAGGPYEQYF
NA	few	TRBJ1-4	TRBV19	TGTGCCAGTAGTAAGACAGTCACAACTAATGAAAAACTGTTTTTT	CASSKTVTTNEKLFF
TRBD1	NA	TRBJ1-3	TRBV7-9	TGTGCCAGCAGCCTCATCCGGGACAGGGACAATACCATATATTTT	CASSLIRDRDNTIYF
NA	NA	TRBJ2-2	TRBV4-3	TGCGCCAGCAGCCAAGGGTCGGGGCCCCTGGAGCTGTTTTTT	CASSQGSGPLELFF
NA	NA	TRBJ1-2	TRBV21-1	TGTGCCAGCAGCAAAGTTAAGGAGGACAGTGCTAACTATGGCTACACCTTC	CASSKVKEDSANYGYTF
NA	NA	TRBJ2-3	TRBV28	TGTGCCAGCAGTTCCCGGACCCGGGGATTCACAGATACGCAGTATTTT	CASSSRTRGFTDTQYF
NA	NA	TRBJ1-5	TRBV19	TGTGCCGGGTCAGGGAATCGCAATCAGCCCCAGCATTTT	CAGSGNRNQPQHF